This T cell receptor (beta chain) was recovered during a study of HIV-infected patients and healthy controls (dated by TCRdb to between 2013 and 2015). Library preparation used 5' RACE. Sequencing relied on an Illumina MiSeq. TCRdb's own reprocessing of the public reads used fastp at Q25 and MiXCR and kept productive beta chains. A single entry per CDR3 protein holds the most common genes and DNA from its merged rows. In all, the sample holds about 18,000 distinct CDR3 sequences, and less than 20% of those were seen once. The top ten clones comprise approximately 35% of the sample. CDR1 and CDR2 are read off the germline V gene as SGDLS and YYNGEE. The CDR3 measures 15 amino acids from cysteine to phenylalanine. Only the CDR3 region is kept as DNA, spanning 45 bases read in frame from base 1. Unmatched junction bases come to 8, with V trimmed by 3 bases and J by 7 bases. Concerning this clonotype itself: There is no known antigen for this receptor. The record has no base qualities; no much larger clone is one base away.

Sequencing was carried out using CD8+ T cells from blood. The rearrangement combines TRBV9 with TRBJ1-5; 9 nucleotides in the junction match TRBD1. The sequence was obtained from a human donor in good health. DNA sequence: TGTGCCAGCAGCGCCGGACAGGGGCCCGGACAGCCCCAGCATTTT. Translated, this is CASSAGQGPGQPQHF. Reference TRBV9 and TRBJ1-5 genes cover what lies past the CDR3, so the full variable domain is DSGVTQTPKHLITATGQRVTLRCSPRSGDLSVYWYQQSLDQGLQFLIQYYNGEERAKGNILERFSAQQFPDLHSELNLSSLELGDSALYFCASSAGQGPGQPQHFGDGTRLSIL.